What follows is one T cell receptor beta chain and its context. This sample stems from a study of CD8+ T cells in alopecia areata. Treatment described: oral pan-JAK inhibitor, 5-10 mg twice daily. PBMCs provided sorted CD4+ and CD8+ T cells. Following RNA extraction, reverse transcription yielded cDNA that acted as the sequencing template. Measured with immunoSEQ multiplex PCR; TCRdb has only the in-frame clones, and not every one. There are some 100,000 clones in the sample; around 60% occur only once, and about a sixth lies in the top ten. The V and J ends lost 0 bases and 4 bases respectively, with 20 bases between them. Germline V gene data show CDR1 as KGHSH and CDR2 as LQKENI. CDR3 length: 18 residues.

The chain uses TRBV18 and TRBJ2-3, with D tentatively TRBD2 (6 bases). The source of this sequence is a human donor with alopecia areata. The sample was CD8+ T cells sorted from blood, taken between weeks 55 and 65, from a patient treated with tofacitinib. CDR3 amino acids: CASSPPRSTSSVADTQYF. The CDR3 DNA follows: TGTGCCAGCTCACCACCGCGAAGTACTAGCTCAGTGGCAGATACGCAGTATTTT.